These 17 T cell receptor beta chains share one sample of origin, sequenced in a study of Japanese encephalitis immunity and Zika vaccine responses. TCRdb independently ran MiXCR on the 5' RACE reads; one entry per CDR3 protein. The table has hundreds of distinct CDR3 sequences, about 1.6% seen once; the top ten hold under 25%. For less than seven days, PBMCs labeled with CFSE were cultured with peptide pools at roughly 0.91 ug/mL each. The sort collected unfixed, live, CD56-CD19-CD16-CD3+CD4+ CFSE-low proliferating CD4 T cells. Sequencing was performed on antigen-activated CD4+ T cells from blood, cultured, taken during a Zika inactivated vaccine study. These receptors originate from an adult man who received an inactivated Zika virus vaccine.

Sample share makes this clonotype large. The chain is built from TRBV3-1 and TRBJ2-5, with 8 bases fitting TRBD1. Germline CDR1 LGHDT, CDR2 YNNKEL (reference sequence). Trimming cost V 2 bases and J 5 bases; bases outside gene matches: 10. The CDR3 runs 16 residues. The CDR3 loop reads CASSQRTGWSGETQYF. For the CDR3, the DNA is TGTGCCAGCAGCCAAAGGACAGGGTGGAGTGGGGAGACCCAGTACTTC.

By share of the sample, this clonotype is medium-sized (0.01 to 0.1%). The chain recombines TRBV6-5 with TRBJ1-2; D may be TRBD1 (6 bases). V lost 2 bases and J lost 7, with 29 bases in between. Per the germline V gene, CDR1 is MNHEY and CDR2 is SVGAGI. The CDR3 has 19 amino acids. The CDR3 coding sequence is TGTGCCAGCAGTTACGCTCAGGGAGCGGGGCGGCAGGGGATTCGTGGCTACACCTTC. Translated: CASSYAQGAGRQGIRGYTF.

There are many counts of this clonotype. The CDR3 protein is CASLAGQGVYEQYF. CDR3 nucleotide sequence: TGCGCCAGCCTCGCTGGACAGGGGGTTTACGAGCAGTACTTC. The J gene is TRBJ2-7, the V gene TRBV4-3, with TRBD1 matching over 10 bases. The CDR3 has 14 residues. CDR1 is LGHNA and CDR2 is YSLEER in the germline V gene. The trim removed 8 bases at V and 4 bases at J, leaving 8 bases unmatched.

This clonotype is medium-sized within its sample. V usage is TRBV29-1 and J usage is TRBJ2-7; no definite D call. CDR1 is SQVTM, CDR2 ANQGSEA, per germline. The CDR3 covers 14 residues. Deletions cut 4 bases from V and 0 bases from J, with 13 bases between. The CDR3 DNA follows: TGCAGCGTTGCGATCGTACCGAGCTCCTACGAGCAGTACTTC. Translating it yields CSVAIVPSSYEQYF.

By share, this clonotype counts as medium-sized. This chain connects TRBV6-1 to TRBJ2-5; TRBD2 might be the D (5 bases). There are 13 residues in the CDR3. Deletions cut 4 bases from V and 2 bases from J, with 8 bases between. Looked up from germline, CDR1 is MNHNS and CDR2 is SASEGT. The CDR3 protein is CASSGTAQETQYF. The CDR3 nucleotides read TGTGCCAGCAGTGGGACTGCTCAAGAGACCCAGTACTTC.

Sample share makes this clonotype large. The chain uses TRBV6-1 and TRBJ1-1; D uncertain. This CDR3 spans 13 amino acids. CDR1 is MNHNS, CDR2 SASEGT, per germline. V lost 3 bases, J lost 0 bases, and 5 bases lay in between. The chain's CDR3 is CASSDGVNTEAFF. As DNA, the CDR3 is TGTGCCAGCAGTGACGGGGTGAACACTGAAGCTTTCTTT.

This clonotype is labeled medium-sized. The chain couples TRBV4-3 to TRBJ1-2; D remains ambiguous. Looked up from germline, CDR1 is LGHNA and CDR2 is YSLEER. There are 15 residues in the CDR3. Between the trimmed V and J ends, which lost 1 base and 2 bases, there was a span of 11 bases. This CDR3 reads CASSQGRWINYGYTF. As DNA, the CDR3 is TGCGCCAGCAGCCAAGGGAGGTGGATAAACTATGGCTACACCTTC.

In its sample, this clonotype ranks as medium-sized (0.01 to 0.1%). The chain carries TRBV7-6 and TRBJ2-2; no reliable D call. V lost 1 base, J lost 5 bases, and 2 bases lay in between. The germline gives CDR1 SGHVS, CDR2 FNYEAQ. This CDR3 is built from 12 residues. The chain's CDR3 is CASSLGTGELFF. DNA of the CDR3: TGTGCCAGCAGCTTAGGTACCGGGGAGCTGTTTTTT.

Regarding this clonotype: Because the CDR3's place on the DNA is in doubt, the DNA is left out and the CDR3 is given as listed by TCRdb. This chain connects TRBV20-1 to TRBJ1-4; TRBD1, the table's D call, was not compared with the DNA. The CDR3 is 14 amino acids in total, end residues counted. In germline, CDR1 is DFQATT, CDR2 SNEGSKA (reference sequence). The CDR3 reads CSARDGMNEKLFFF.

This chain connects TRBV19 to TRBJ1-3; maybe TRBD1 (5 bases). V dropped 4 bases and J dropped 8 bases, with 9 bases sitting between them. This CDR3 comprises 12 residues. Germline assignment: CDR1 LNHDA and CDR2 SQIVND (reference sequence). CDR3 sequence reads: CASSKAGDTIYF. CDR3 coding DNA: TGTGCCAGTAGTAAGGCGGGGGACACCATATATTTT. The full variable domain, its missing parts supplied by reference TRBV19 and TRBJ1-3, is DGGITQSPKYLFRKEGQNVTLSCEQNLNHDAMYWYRQDPGQGLRLIYYSQIVNDFQKGDIAEGYSVSREKKESFPLTVTSAQKNPTAFYLCASSKAGDTIYFGEGSWLTVV.

In its sample, this clonotype ranks as large. The V and J genes are TRBV20-1 and TRBJ1-4; D call uncertain. Per the germline V gene, CDR1 is DFQATT and CDR2 is SNEGSKA (reference sequence). Deletions cut 3 bases from V and 7 bases from J, with 9 bases between. This CDR3 contains 12 residues. Here the CDR3 reads CSASKGGEKLFF. Here the CDR3 DNA reads TGCAGTGCTAGTAAAGGCGGTGAAAAACTGTTTTTT.

By proportion, this clonotype is medium-sized. The CDR3 nucleotides read TGTGCCAGTAGTGGTGGGACGGGCGGAATTTCACCCCTCCACTTT. Translation: CASSGGTGGISPLHF. The rearrangement uses TRBV19 and TRBJ1-6, with TRBD1 as a possible D gene (5 bases). Trimming removed 5 bases at V and 9 bases at J, with 17 bases between. The CDR3 is 15 residues long. CDR1 is LNHDA and CDR2 is SQIVND in the germline V gene (reference sequence).

Judged by abundance, this clonotype is large. The genes are TRBV5-1 and TRBJ2-1; TRBD1 matches 8 bases. V lost 0 bases to trimming and J lost 10 bases; unmatched junction nucleotides: 6. Germline CDR1 is SGHRS and CDR2 is YFSETQ. The CDR3 covers 14 residues. Here the CDR3 reads CASSLVTGDQEQFF. Here the CDR3 DNA reads TGCGCCAGCAGCTTGGTGACAGGGGATCAGGAGCAGTTCTTC.

This clonotype is termed large. The chain combines TRBV20-1 with TRBJ1-6, with 10 bases identical to TRBD1. The CDR3 consists of 16 residues. Germline V gene sequence: CDR1 DFQATT, CDR2 SNEGSKA (reference sequence). The V and J ends lost 1 base and 10 bases, in that order; junction bases with no gene match: 10. This CDR3 reads CSARGAGQGEWSPLHF. In DNA, the CDR3 is TGCAGTGCTAGAGGAGCCGGACAGGGGGAATGGTCACCCCTCCACTTT.

In its sample, this clonotype ranks as medium-sized. The genes are TRBV10-2 and TRBJ1-5, with D perhaps TRBD1 (6 bases). CDR3 length: 16 residues. The germline CDR1 and CDR2 sequences are WSHSY and SAAADI. Deletions cut 0 bases from V and 1 base from J, with 10 bases between. Written as DNA, the CDR3 is TGCGCCAGCAGTGAGTCCTGGGGGCGCAGCAATCAGCCCCAGCATTTT. Amino acid sequence: CASSESWGRSNQPQHF.

As for this clonotype: A read error may explain this, as a much larger clone is one base away. This CDR3 fails to terminate in the conserved phenylalanine or tryptophan, so it likely reflects a read error. The rearrangement uses TRBV4-3 and TRBJ2-7; 10 nucleotides match TRBD1. Germline V gives CDR1 LGHNA, CDR2 YSLEER. CDR3 length equals 14 residues. The V gene end was trimmed by 8 bases and the J gene end by 4 bases; junction bases not matched to a gene: 8. Here the CDR3 DNA reads TGCGCCAGCCTCGCTGGACAGGGGGTTTACGAGCAGTACCTC. This codes for CASLAGQGVYEQYL.

This clonotype is categorized as medium-sized (0.01 to 0.1%). V gene TRBV20-1 combines with J gene TRBJ2-1; D might be TRBD2 (5 bases). CDR1 and CDR2 (germline): DFQATT, SNEGSKA (reference sequence). V was cut by 0 bases and J by 4 bases, with 16 bases left in between. This CDR3 is 16 amino acids long. The CDR3 DNA is TGCAGTGCTAGAGATTTTAGCGCATACGTTTACAATGAGCAGTTCTTC. Its translation: CSARDFSAYVYNEQFF.